This TCR beta chain was sequenced in a study of T-cell reconstitution after alpha-beta-depleted transplantation in children (dated by TCRdb to 2015 to 2016). Background for the entire study: Using TCR repertoire profiling, the study followed T-cell immune reconstitution in a quantitative way in children after TCRalphabeta/CD19-depleted allogeneic hematopoietic cell transplantation.

Interpreted using the paper, the treatment or condition label stands for: allogeneic hematopoietic cell transplantation with graft depleted of TCRalphabeta T cells and CD19 B cells. TCRalphabeta/CD19-depleted allogeneic hematopoietic cell grafts were given to the transplant recipients, all of whom were children. Trimming leaves V shorter by 7 bases and J shorter by 14 bases, with the junction holding 15 bases beyond the gene matches. Including cysteine and phenylalanine, the CDR3 has 14 amino acids. Just the 42-base CDR3 DNA is kept, in frame starting at base 1. Library prep was done by PCR. The data were produced on an Illumina HiSeq 2500. TCR libraries were prepared with molecular barcoding, using unique molecular identifiers to normalize TCRbeta repertoire quantification. TCRdb reprocessed the public reads (quality trimming at Q25 with fastp, clone calling with MiXCR) and kept in-frame beta chains. Each record represents a unique CDR3 protein, reported with the most common genes and DNA among its rows. This sample gives fewer than 700,000 distinct CDR3 sequences in total; 10% to 15% of them show up just once. 2% to 2.5% of the sample goes to the ten largest clones.

Broad study findings and their caveats: In some patients, the high TCRbeta diversity seen at day 60 was put down to recipient T cells and intrathymic progenitors that had survived conditioning. Apparently early alphabetaT-cell count recovery about two months after transplant reportedly relied on only several hundred rapidly expanded clones derived from non-depleted graft cells. Over subsequent months, a decline in hyperexpanded clone frequencies was noted, and after one year, T-cell counts and TCRbeta diversity were mostly ascribed to newly produced T cells.

There are many counts of this clonotype. The antigen this receptor binds is unknown. No much larger clone is present one base from it, and per-base qualities are unavailable. The sequence was obtained from a male patient younger than 18 who had a stem cell transplant for acute myeloid leukemia, so the T cells may come from the graft donor. The chain is encoded by TRBV12-3 or TRBV12-4 joined to TRBJ2-1; 9 middle bases align to TRBD2. The input for sequencing was PBMCs, mostly from graft donor cells, taken 360 days after TCRalphabeta/CD19-depleted stem cell transplant. This receptor carries the CDR3 CASTASGRSILEFF. The DNA sequence is given as TGTGCCAGCACCGCCAGCGGGAGGTCTATATTGGAGTTCTTC.